This T cell receptor (beta chain) was captured in a study of blood T cell repertoires in COVID-19. Generated by immunoSEQ multiplex PCR, the TCRdb table keeps only in-frame clones and is missing some. This sample has more than 25,000 clones; roughly 88% occur once, and the top ten carry 15% to 20%. V lost 4 bases and J 3 bases, leaving 13 bases between the germline ends. CDR1 and CDR2 from the germline V gene are SGHKS and YYEKEE (reference sequence). The CDR3 totals 14 residues. Sample: peripheral blood. The sequence derives from a man in his 70s with acute or convalescent COVID-19. The V call is TRBV5-5, the J call TRBJ1-1; D is undetermined. The CDR3 DNA is TGTGCCAGCAGCCGGTATAGGGAGGACACTGAAGCTTTCTTT. Its protein product is CASSRYREDTEAFF.